One T cell receptor (beta chain) is described in this entry. Antigen specificity is unknown. The data stem from a study of T cells after yellow fever vaccination. Study-level information: The authors prepared low-cell-number fractions using SMART-Seq v4 Ultra Low Input. Whole-study results and caveats: Some clonotypes were seen in both the CD4 and the CD8 compartments. These made up a small share and likely arose from convergent recombination. Re-detected after boosting: most primary clones, almost 97% of CD4 and 88% of CD8.

In TCRdb, the 5' RACE reads were re-called with MiXCR into one record per CDR3 protein. The sample yields hundreds of thousands of distinct CDR3 sequences, around 4% seen once. The CDR3 is 16 amino acids. The junction had 2 bases not matched to a gene; V was cut back by 1 base and J by 1 base. The V gene's germline CDR1 is LNHNV and CDR2 YYDKDF (reference sequence). The V and J genes are TRBV15 and TRBJ2-3; 10 nucleotides match TRBD2. Sequenced material: PBMCs, taken on the day of the yellow fever booster vaccination. The TCR was taken from a man between 18 and 29 years old who received the YFV17D yellow fever vaccine. The CDR3 sequence: CATSRGLAGGTDTQYF. The CDR3 DNA sequence: TGTGCCACCAGCAGAGGGCTAGCGGGAGGCACAGATACGCAGTATTTT. Looking up the rest from reference TRBV15 and TRBJ2-3 gives the full variable domain: DAMVIQNPRYQVTQFGKPVTLSCSQTLNHNVMYWYQQKSSQAPKLLFHYYDKDFNNEADTPDNFQSRRPNTSFCFLDIRSPGLGDTAMYLCATSRGLAGGTDTQYFGPGTRLTVL.